This entry describes one T cell receptor beta chain. Per the original data handling: Reference gene primers were amplified, and this amplification served to estimate nucleated cell counts. Only in-frame clones appear in the TCRdb table, and some are missing; sequencing was by immunoSEQ multiplex PCR. Clone size and V and J calls were adopted from that table, with D and trimming inferred from the DNA. The table shows around 65,000 clones, with 79% occurring only once. This specimen comes from a study of blood T cell repertoires in COVID-19. Across the whole study: Material from acute and convalescent COVID-19 was sourced from the United States, Italy and Spain. In each case, the material was cDNA or gDNA derived from T cells, B-cell-depleted T cells, or PBMCs.

CDR1 is SGHKS and CDR2 is YYEKEE in the germline V gene (reference sequence). CDR3 length: 15 residues. Trimming took 2 bases from V and 5 from J; bases not matched to a gene: 5. This clonotype originated in a human donor in a cohort sampled during active COVID-19. This chain connects TRBV5-5 to TRBJ1-2; 11 positions agree with TRBD1. Specimen: peripheral blood. The CDR3 nucleotides are TGTGCCAGCAGCTTAGGGACAGGGGGGCCTTATGGCTACACCTTC. Its protein is CASSLGTGGPYGYTF.